Presented here are 30 T cell receptor beta chains from one specimen sequenced in a study of beta chain features in type 1 diabetes. Every bit of the isolated RNA underwent reverse transcription, so sequencing read expressed TCRB transcripts. TCRdb's table, derived via immunoSEQ multiplex PCR, lists solely in-frame clones and lacks some. The sample holds under 400,000 clones, around 13% seen once. Sequencing was performed on central memory CD4+ T cells from blood. These receptors all stem from a young man in good health.

The CDR3 protein is CASSRGREGEQYF. For the CDR3, the DNA is TGTGCCAGCAGCCGTGGGAGGGAAGGCGAGCAGTACTTC. J is TRBJ2-7 and V is TRBV11-3; 7 nucleotides line up with TRBD2. The CDR3 length is 13 residues. Germline CDR1 SGHNT, CDR2 YENEEA. Trimming cost V 5 bases and J 6 bases; bases outside gene matches: 7. Based on the CDR3 plus reference TRBV11-3 and TRBJ2-7, the full variable domain is EAGVVQSPRYKIIEKKQPVAFWCNPISGHNTLYWYLQNLGQGPELLIRYENEEAVDDSQLPKDRFSAERLKGVDSTLKIQPAELGDSAVYLCASSRGREGEQYFGPGTRLTVT.

The chain carries TRBV6-5 and TRBJ1-1; D call uncertain. The germline V and J ends were trimmed by 10 bases and 1 base, with 10 bases remaining between them. This CDR3 is 12 amino acids long. CDR1 is MNHEY and CDR2 is SVGAGI in the germline V gene. CDR3 amino acids: CATQPGNTEAFF. The CDR3 DNA sequence: TGTGCCACCCAGCCGGGGAACACTGAAGCTTTCTTT.

The chain employs TRBV7-2 and TRBJ2-3; 8 positions match TRBD2. The CDR3 consists of 15 residues. Germline-derived CDR1 and CDR2 are SGHTA and FQGNSA. The junction had 9 bases not matched to a gene; V was cut back by 5 bases and J by 5 bases. The CDR3 DNA follows: TGTGCCAGCAGCCGGAGCGGGAGAAGTGAAGATACGCAGTATTTT. Its translation is CASSRSGRSEDTQYF.

In its sample, this clone was seen a few times. This sequence joins TRBV7-6 and TRBJ2-2; D is undetermined. CDR1 SGHVS and CDR2 FNYEAQ come from the germline V gene. The V and J ends lost 3 bases and 4 bases respectively, with 18 bases between them. This CDR3 region has 17 residues. Here the CDR3 reads CASSFFEIKSPTGELFF. In DNA form, the CDR3 reads TGTGCCAGCAGCTTTTTTGAGATTAAATCCCCCACCGGGGAGCTGTTTTTT.

This clone came up a few times. The chain uses TRBV7-9 and TRBJ2-5; D not resolved. The CDR3 covers 15 residues. The V end was cut by 2 bases, the J end by 2 bases, with 12 bases between. Germline CDR1 SEHNR, CDR2 FQNEAQ (reference sequence). Written as DNA, the CDR3 is TGTGCCAGCAGCTTACGGCGCAGGAAACAAGAGACCCAGTACTTC. Residues: CASSLRRRKQETQYF.

There are a few counts of this clone. The CDR3 coding sequence is TGTGCCAGCAGCCCAGACCGAGGACTAGTGTTCAATGAGCAGTTCTTC. Translated, it gives CASSPDRGLVFNEQFF. This chain connects TRBV9 to TRBJ2-1; 7 positions match TRBD2. The CDR3 consists of 16 residues. Germline loops: CDR1 SGDLS, CDR2 YYNGEE. The trim removed 4 bases at V and 6 bases at J, leaving 13 bases unmatched.

This chain connects TRBV10-3 to TRBJ2-7; D might be TRBD1 (7 bases). Trimming left V 6 bases short and J 2 bases short, with 11 bases between. The CDR3 totals 13 residues. CDR1 and CDR2 (germline): ENHRY, SYGVKD. CDR3 residues: CAIRAGQTYEQYV. CDR3 nucleotides: TGTGCCATCAGGGCGGGACAGACCTACGAGCAGTACGTC.

The rearrangement joins TRBV6-6 to TRBJ1-2; a weak D match, TRBD1 (6 bases). The germline V and J ends were trimmed by 10 bases and 7 bases, with 13 bases remaining between them. Germline lookup yields CDR1 MNHNY and CDR2 SVGAGI (reference sequence). The length of the CDR3 is 11 residues. For the CDR3, the DNA is TGTGCCATCCAGGAAGGGGGTGGCTACACCTTC. Protein sequence: CAIQEGGGYTF.

This clone appeared a few times. The chain links TRBV7-9 to TRBJ2-7; 7 nucleotides agree with TRBD1. CDR1 is SEHNR and CDR2 is FQNEAQ in the germline V gene (reference sequence). Trimming cost V 3 bases and J 2 bases; bases outside gene matches: 7. The CDR3 is made up of 15 amino acids. CDR3 sequence (DNA): TGTGCCAGCAGCTTGGCCGGGACAGAAGCCTACGAGCAGTACTTC. Its protein is CASSLAGTEAYEQYF.

This clone showed up many times. This chain connects TRBV7-2 to TRBJ2-4, with unresolved D. V was trimmed by 5 bases and J by 6 bases, leaving 11 bases between them. This CDR3 has 13 amino acids. CDR1 SGHTA and CDR2 FQGNSA come from the germline V gene. In DNA form, the CDR3 reads TGTGCCAGCAGCCTCGACTCGATAAACATTCAGTACTTC. Protein: CASSLDSINIQYF.

This clone was seen a single time. One junction end disagrees with the germline gene, perhaps due to a read error. The rearrangement uses TRBV28 and TRBJ2-6, with 7 bases lining up with TRBD2. The CDR3 has 17 residues. Per the germline V gene, CDR1 is MDHEN and CDR2 is SYDVKM. CDR3 nucleotides: TGTGCCCGCAGTTTACCGGGCGGGGGAGCTGGGGCCAACGTCCTGACTTTC. It specifies CARSLPGGGAGANVLTF.

The chain joins TRBV21-1 to TRBJ2-7; TRBD2 is the table's D call, not checked against the DNA. TRBV21-1 is classified as a pseudogene. CDR3 length: 13 amino acids. The chain's CDR3 is CASSKGLSYEQYV. In DNA, the CDR3 is TGTGCCAGCAGCAAGGGACTCAGCTACGAGCAGTACGTC.

V gene TRBV5-4 combines with J gene TRBJ2-2; 7 bases fit TRBD2. The CDR3 runs 15 residues. V dropped 4 bases and J dropped 1; count of bases not matched to a gene: 4. The germline V gene encodes CDR1 SGHNT and CDR2 YYREEE (reference sequence). CDR3 in amino acids: CASSPGGLNTGELFF. The DNA for the CDR3 is TGTGCCAGCAGCCCGGGGGGTCTGAACACCGGGGAGCTGTTTTTT.

This clone was counted a few times. The chain has TRBV14 and TRBJ1-6; 10 bases map to TRBD1. The V and J ends lost 3 bases and 6 bases, in that order; junction bases with no gene match: 5. The germline CDR1 and CDR2 sequences are SGHDN and FVKESK. This CDR3 is built from 16 residues. The CDR3 sequence is CASSQYRDRGNSPLHF. In nucleotides, the CDR3 is TGTGCCAGCAGCCAGTACCGGGACAGGGGTAATTCACCCCTCCACTTT.

The sample holds a few counts of this clone. This chain links TRBV7-9 with TRBJ1-2, with D possibly TRBD1 on 5 matching bases. CDR3 size: 13 residues. V lost 4 bases and J 7 bases, leaving 13 bases between the germline ends. Germline values: CDR1 SEHNR, CDR2 FQNEAQ (reference sequence). This CDR3 is CASSSRVIGGYTF. DNA for the CDR3: TGTGCCAGCAGCTCCAGGGTGATCGGTGGCTACACCTTC.

This clone was recorded a few times. The chain recombines TRBV30 with TRBJ2-2; TRBD1 is a possible D gene (6 bases). This CDR3 is 14 amino acids long. Germline values: CDR1 GTSNPN, CDR2 SVGIG (reference sequence). Between the trimmed V and J ends, which lost 4 bases and 2 bases, there was a span of 11 bases. Here the CDR3 DNA reads TGTGCCTGGATCAGGACAGACAACACCGGGGAGCTGTTTTTT. Protein: CAWIRTDNTGELFF.

The sample holds a few counts of this clone. This may stem from a read error, because a much larger clone lies one nucleotide away. This chain's CDR3 is CASSDYNEQFF. In DNA, the CDR3 is TGTGCCAGCAGCGATTACAATGAGCAGTTCTTC. The V call is TRBV5-6, the J call TRBJ2-1; D gene uncertain. Trimming pared 4 bases from V and 4 bases from J, leaving 3 bases between. From germline, CDR1 is SGHDT and CDR2 YYEEEE. The CDR3 runs to 11 residues.

This clone was detected only a few times. This chain joins TRBV28 and TRBJ1-2; D not resolved. The V and J ends lost 7 bases and 1 base respectively, with 10 bases between them. CDR1 is MDHEN, CDR2 SYDVKM, per germline. The CDR3 spans 13 residues. The CDR3 here is CASNFEGNYGYTF. DNA of the CDR3: TGTGCCAGCAACTTCGAGGGTAACTATGGCTACACCTTC.

Note on this clone: This CDR3 is also generated by other DNA sequences in the sample. The chain has TRBV5-4 and TRBJ2-3; TRBD2 might be the D (6 bases). The CDR3 runs to 12 residues. Germline CDR1 is SGHNT and CDR2 is YYREEE (reference sequence). V shed 4 bases and J shed 6 bases, with 9 bases lying between them. CDR3 sequence (DNA): TGTGCCAGCAGCCCCCGGGGGGATACGCAGTATTTT. Its protein product is CASSPRGDTQYF.

Only a few counts were recorded for this clone. This rearrangement joins TRBV28 to TRBJ1-2; D is possibly TRBD1 (5 bases). This CDR3 is built from 14 residues. Germline loops: CDR1 MDHEN, CDR2 SYDVKM. Between the trimmed V and J ends, which lost 4 bases and 9 bases, there was a span of 18 bases. In DNA form, the CDR3 reads TGTGCCAGCAGTTCCGGGACGGCGGCTGGGAGCTACACCTTC. It is translated as CASSSGTAAGSYTF.

This clone was detected ten times or more. In DNA, the CDR3 is TGCGCCAGCAGCTTGATGGACAGGAACTATGGCTACACCTTC. Its translation: CASSLMDRNYGYTF. The rearrangement links TRBV5-1 to TRBJ1-2; 7 nucleotides agree with TRBD1. CDR1 is SGHRS and CDR2 is YFSETQ in the germline V gene. CDR3 length: 14 residues. V shed 1 base, J shed 2 bases, and the junction held 2 bases outside the gene matches.

This clone was seen only a few times. This rearrangement joins TRBV30 to TRBJ2-1, with TRBD2 identical over 11 bases. The CDR3 is made up of 16 amino acids. Trimming at V came to 4 bases and at J to 4 bases, leaving 9 bases not matched to a gene. Germline loops: CDR1 GTSNPN, CDR2 SVGIG (reference sequence). The CDR3 here is CAWTVRIAGGYNEQFF. The CDR3 bases are TGTGCCTGGACCGTGAGGATAGCGGGAGGGTACAATGAGCAGTTCTTC.

The genes are TRBV7-2 and TRBJ1-5, with 9 bases fitting TRBD1. Germline loops: CDR1 SGHTA, CDR2 FQGNSA. The CDR3 sequence is 15 residues long. Trimming took 1 base from V and 4 from J; bases not matched to a gene: 2. CDR3 residues: CASSLDRGLNQPQHF. Here the CDR3 DNA reads TGTGCCAGCAGCTTAGACAGGGGGCTTAATCAGCCCCAGCATTTT.

The sample holds a few counts of this clone. This rearrangement joins TRBV28 to TRBJ1-5; the D is unclear. Germline V gene data show CDR1 as MDHEN and CDR2 as SYDVKM. CDR3 length equals 11 residues. V was pared by 6 bases and J by 6 bases, with 6 bases between. The CDR3 loop is CASRGSQPQHF. The CDR3 nucleotides are TGTGCCAGCAGGGGGAGTCAGCCCCAGCATTTT.

V gene TRBV6-5 combines with J gene TRBJ1-3; no firm D call. V was clipped by 7 bases and J by 0 bases, with 7 bases between them. This CDR3 comprises 13 residues. The germline V gene encodes CDR1 MNHEY and CDR2 SVGAGI. The CDR3 reads CASKGNSGNTIYF. For the CDR3, the DNA is TGTGCCAGCAAGGGAAACTCTGGAAACACCATATATTTT.

The chain has TRBV15 and TRBJ2-1; 11 positions match TRBD2. The germline V gene encodes CDR1 LNHNV and CDR2 YYDKDF (reference sequence). V was clipped by 6 bases and J by 9 bases; unmatched bases: 13. The length of the CDR3 is 16 residues. In nucleotides, the CDR3 is TGTGCCACCAGTCCGCTCCTAGCGGGAGGTCGGAGTGAGCAGTTCTTC. It yields the protein CATSPLLAGGRSEQFF. Based on the CDR3 plus reference TRBV15 and TRBJ2-1, the full variable domain is DAMVIQNPRYQVTQFGKPVTLSCSQTLNHNVMYWYQQKSSQAPKLLFHYYDKDFNNEADTPDNFQSRRPNTSFCFLDIRSPGLGDTAMYLCATSPLLAGGRSEQFFGPGTRLTVL.

The genes are TRBV19 and TRBJ2-7; D may correspond to TRBD1 or TRBD2 (5 bases each). The CDR3 has 13 amino acids. CDR1 and CDR2 (germline): LNHDA, SQIVND (reference sequence). V lost 4 bases to trimming and J lost 7 bases, with 14 bases between them. CDR3 nucleotides: TGTGCCAGTAGTAGAGGGACCGCTGGGGAGCAGTACTTC. Its protein product is CASSRGTAGEQYF. The full variable domain, in which reference TRBV19 and TRBJ2-7 provide the parts outside the CDR3, is DGGITQSPKYLFRKEGQNVTLSCEQNLNHDAMYWYRQDPGQGLRLIYYSQIVNDFQKGDIAEGYSVSREKKESFPLTVTSAQKNPTAFYLCASSRGTAGEQYFGPGTRLTVT.

In its sample, this clone was seen many times. The CDR3 sequence is CAISESGDTQYF. In DNA, the CDR3 is TGTGCCATCAGTGAGTCGGGGGATACGCAGTATTTT. The V call is TRBV10-3, the J call TRBJ2-3; D not certain. Germline values: CDR1 ENHRY, CDR2 SYGVKD. The CDR3 runs to 12 residues. Trimming removed 0 bases from V and 6 bases from J, with 4 bases in between.

The chain is built from TRBV19 and TRBJ2-2, with D possibly being TRBD2 (6 bases). Trimming cost V 7 bases and J 3 bases, with 15 bases left between them. This CDR3 is 15 amino acids long. In germline, CDR1 is LNHDA, CDR2 SQIVND (reference sequence). The CDR3 bases are TGTGCCAGTATTCCCGACGGGGGTTACACCGGGGAGCTGTTTTTT. Translating gives CASIPDGGYTGELFF.

The sample holds a few counts of this clone. The chain recombines TRBV28 with TRBJ2-2; either TRBD1 or TRBD2 may fit D (5 bases each). The germline V gene has CDR1 MDHEN and CDR2 SYDVKM. This CDR3 is built from 13 residues. V lost 5 bases and J 3 bases, leaving 7 bases between the germline ends. The CDR3 spells CASSLGHTGELFF. The CDR3 coding sequence is TGTGCCAGCAGTCTGGGACACACCGGGGAGCTGTTTTTT.